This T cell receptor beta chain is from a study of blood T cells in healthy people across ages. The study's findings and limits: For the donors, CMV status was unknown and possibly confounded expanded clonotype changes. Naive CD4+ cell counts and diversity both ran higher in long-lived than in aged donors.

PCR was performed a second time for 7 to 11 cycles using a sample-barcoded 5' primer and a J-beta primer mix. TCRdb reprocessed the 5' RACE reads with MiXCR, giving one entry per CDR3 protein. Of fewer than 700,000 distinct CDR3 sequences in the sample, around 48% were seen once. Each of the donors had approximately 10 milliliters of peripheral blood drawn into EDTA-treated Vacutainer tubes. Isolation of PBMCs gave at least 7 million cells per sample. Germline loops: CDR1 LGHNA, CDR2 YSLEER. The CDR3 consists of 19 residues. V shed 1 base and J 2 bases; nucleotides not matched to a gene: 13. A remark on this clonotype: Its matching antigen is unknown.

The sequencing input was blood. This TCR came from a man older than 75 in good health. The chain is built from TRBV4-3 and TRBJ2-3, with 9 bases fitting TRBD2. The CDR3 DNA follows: TGCGCCAGCAGCCAAGGCCCCTTGCGAGCGGGGGGTTCCACAGATACGCAGTATTTT. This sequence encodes CASSQGPLRAGGSTDTQYF.